This TCR beta chain was observed in a study of OX40 agonist ivuxolimab in advanced cancers. TCRdb's copy holds only in-frame clones and misses some; the assay was immunoSEQ multiplex PCR. The sample has around 84,000 clones, about 81% seen once. CDR1 MNHNS and CDR2 SASEGT come from the germline V gene. Trimming pared 3 bases from V and 3 bases from J, leaving 12 bases between. CDR3 size: 15 residues. The clonotype comes from an adult with an advanced solid tumor such as melanoma, head and neck, liver or kidney cancer. The J gene is TRBJ2-1, the V gene TRBV6-1; tentative D call: TRBD1 (7 bases). This sample comprised CD4+ or CD8+ T cells sorted from blood, obtained in a trial of the OX40 agonist ivuxolimab. The DNA for the CDR3 is TGTGCCAGCAGTGAGGGGGGACAGATCTACAATGAGCAGTTCTTC. Its translation: CASSEGGQIYNEQFF.